Listed below are T cell receptor beta chains from one sample, sequenced in a study of T cell responses to AZD1222 COVID-19 vaccine. Sequencing was performed with immunoSEQ multiplex PCR; in TCRdb, only in-frame clones are kept and a portion is missing. In the table there are around 95,000 clones, 85% to 95% of which are singletons. The sequences come from peripheral blood, collected on day 0 of AZD1222 vaccination. The source is an adult in good health. Both conserved end residues are part of each CDR3. The order of the fields is D gene, V gene, clone size, J gene, CDR3 protein, CDR3 DNA. D genes are given only for firm matches. Clone size, where shown, is once, few, many, or a class for clones that have expanded.

-	TRBV9	few	TRBJ2-7	CASSVEPLGSHEQYF	TGTGCCAGCAGCGTAGAACCCCTTGGGTCCCACGAGCAGTACTTC
-	TRBV11-2	-	TRBJ2-7	CASSYHYEQYF	TGTGCCAGCAGTTACCACTACGAGCAGTACTTC
-	TRBV6-5	once	TRBJ1-1	CASSTRGTEAFF	TGTGCCAGCAGTACCAGGGGAACTGAAGCTTTCTTT
-	TRBV4-2	-	TRBJ1-6	CASSQFGGGRGSPLHF	TGTGCCAGCAGCCAATTCGGTGGAGGGAGAGGGTCACCCCTCCACTTT
TRBD2	TRBV11-2	-	TRBJ2-1	CASSLSGMSNEQFF	TGTGCCAGCAGCTTGAGCGGGATGTCCAATGAGCAGTTCTTC
-	TRBV4-2	-	TRBJ2-3	CASSQESEGLGDTQYF	TGTGCCAGCAGCCAAGAATCGGAGGGCCTCGGGGATACGCAGTATTTT
-	TRBV10-3	-	TRBJ2-7	CASRRPSYEQYF	TGTGCCTCAAGGCGGCCATCCTACGAGCAGTACTTC
-	TRBV28	-	TRBJ1-5	CASTLMGGGNPLHNQPQHF	TGTGCCAGCACCCTTATGGGGGGGGGCAACCCACTACACAATCAGCCCCAGCATTTT
-	TRBV27	-	TRBJ1-5	CASSLQGSNQPQHF	TGTGCCAGCAGTTTACAGGGAAGCAATCAGCCCCAGCATTTT
TRBD2	TRBV19	-	TRBJ2-3	CASSSGTSGTGDTQYF	TGTGCCAGTAGTAGTGGGACTAGCGGGACTGGAGATACGCAGTATTTT
-	TRBV2	-	TRBJ1-5	CASKFIGGDQPQHF	TGTGCCAGCAAGTTCATAGGGGGGGATCAGCCCCAGCATTTT
-	TRBV6-1	-	TRBJ1-5	CASSEEDQPQHF	TGTGCCAGCAGTGAAGAGGATCAGCCCCAGCATTTT
-	TRBV9	-	TRBJ1-2	CASSFREGGDYGYTF	TGTGCCAGCAGCTTCAGGGAGGGAGGCGACTATGGCTACACCTTC
-	TRBV25-1	-	TRBJ1-1	CASSEGGAAGNTEAFF	TGTGCCAGCAGTGAAGGAGGGGCGGCGGGGAACACTGAAGCTTTCTTT
TRBD1	TRBV30	-	TRBJ2-7	CAWSKTGTGGTYEQYF	TGTGCCTGGAGTAAAACCGGGACAGGGGGAACCTACGAGCAGTACTTC
-	TRBV28	-	TRBJ1-2	CASSFQDRSANYGYTF	TGTGCCAGCAGTTTTCAGGACAGATCAGCTAACTATGGCTACACCTTC
-	TRBV27	-	TRBJ1-1	CASSPLGGPYTEAFF	TGTGCCAGCAGTCCCTTGGGGGGGCCGTACACTGAAGCTTTCTTT
-	TRBV19	-	TRBJ2-7	CASSKDRRVGTYEQYF	TGTGCCAGTAGTAAAGATCGGCGGGTAGGTACCTACGAGCAGTACTTC
-	TRBV29-1	-	TRBJ2-5	CSVEPQAKETQYF	TGCAGCGTTGAACCCCAGGCAAAAGAGACCCAGTACTTC
TRBD2	TRBV5-1	-	TRBJ2-7	CASSSGLAGSEQYF	TGCGCCAGCAGCTCGGGACTAGCGGGAAGCGAGCAGTACTTC
-	TRBV4-2	once	TRBJ2-1	CASSQDPYNEQFF	TGTGCCAGCAGCCAAGATCCCTACAATGAGCAGTTCTTC
TRBD1	TRBV6-6	few	TRBJ2-7	CASSAGTGYEQYF	TGTGCCAGCAGTGCCGGGACAGGGTACGAGCAGTACTTC
TRBD2	TRBV20-1	-	TRBJ2-7	CSASARWLAGAEQYF	TGCAGTGCTAGTGCGCGATGGCTAGCGGGCGCCGAGCAGTACTTC
-	TRBV6-5	-	TRBJ2-1	CASSYSMRYNEQFF	TGTGCCAGCAGTTACTCGATGAGGTACAATGAGCAGTTCTTC
TRBD1	TRBV28	-	TRBJ1-5	CASSPGQGPINSNQPQHF	TGTGCCAGCAGTCCGGGACAGGGCCCAATTAATAGCAATCAGCCCCAGCATTTT
-	TRBV14	-	TRBJ2-7	CASSQDWSPRGEQYF	TGTGCCAGCAGCCAAGATTGGAGCCCCCGGGGCGAGCAGTACTTC
-	TRBV27	-	TRBJ2-1	CASSFWEHPGNEQFF	TGTGCCAGCAGTTTTTGGGAACACCCCGGAAATGAGCAGTTCTTC
-	TRBV19	once	TRBJ1-2	CASSTGTTMIYGYTF	TGTGCCAGTAGTACCGGAACTACAATGATATATGGCTACACCTTC
-	TRBV5-1	-	TRBJ1-4	CASSLGLAGDEKLFF	TGCGCCAGCAGCTTGGGCCTAGCGGGAGATGAAAAACTGTTTTTT
TRBD2	TRBV14	-	TRBJ2-1	CASRRQLAPSNEQFF	TGTGCCAGCAGGCGACAACTAGCGCCCTCCAATGAGCAGTTCTTC
TRBD2	TRBV7-6	few	TRBJ2-1	CASRKTGGPYNEQFF	TGTGCCAGCAGGAAAACGGGAGGCCCCTACAATGAGCAGTTCTTC
TRBD1	TRBV5-1	-	TRBJ2-2	CASSLSWTGNTGELFF	TGCGCCAGCAGCTTGTCTTGGACAGGGAACACCGGGGAGCTGTTTTTT
-	TRBV2	-	TRBJ1-5	CASNALQGTQPQHF	TGTGCCAGCAATGCCCTCCAGGGGACTCAGCCCCAGCATTTT
TRBD2	TRBV4-2	once	TRBJ2-1	CASSQRVASGPGSYNEQFF	TGTGCCAGCAGCCAGAGGGTGGCTAGCGGGCCGGGCTCCTACAATGAGCAGTTCTTC
TRBD1	TRBV9	few	TRBJ1-4	CASSVGDRGISEKLFF	TGTGCCAGCAGCGTAGGGGACAGGGGAATAAGTGAAAAACTGTTTTTT
-	TRBV6-5	-	TRBJ2-1	CASSYKTDWYNEQFF	TGTGCCAGCAGTTATAAGACAGACTGGTACAATGAGCAGTTCTTC
-	TRBV11-2	-	TRBJ1-2	CASSLDEGNYGYTF	TGTGCCAGCAGCTTAGATGAGGGGAACTATGGCTACACCTTC
TRBD2	TRBV19	-	TRBJ2-1	CATRRGLAGYNEQFF	TGTGCCACCCGGAGGGGCCTAGCGGGTTACAATGAGCAGTTCTTC
TRBD1	TRBV9	-	TRBJ2-7	CASSVGDRVHAEQYF	TGTGCCAGCAGCGTAGGGGACAGGGTTCACGCCGAGCAGTACTTC
-	TRBV7-9	-	TRBJ1-1	CASSSDNPWDTEAFF	TGTGCCAGCAGCTCGGACAACCCTTGGGACACTGAAGCTTTCTTT
-	TRBV5-8	-	TRBJ1-5	CASSLDTSNQPQHF	TGTGCCAGCAGCTTGGACACATCAAATCAGCCCCAGCATTTT
-	TRBV5-5	-	TRBJ1-3	CASSLLGGLFSGNTIYF	TGTGCCAGCAGCTTGCTGGGGGGGCTTTTCTCTGGAAACACCATATATTTT
-	TRBV5-1	once	TRBJ1-4	CASSSSGPGSLSEKLFF	TGCGCCAGCAGCTCATCAGGGCCAGGGTCCCTAAGCGAAAAACTGTTTTTT
TRBD1	TRBV7-9	-	TRBJ1-4	CASSLVTGEKLFF	TGTGCCAGCAGCTTGGTGACAGGGGAAAAACTGTTTTTT
-	TRBV19	-	TRBJ2-2	CASSILGNTGELFF	TGTGCCAGTAGTATTTTGGGGAACACCGGGGAGCTGTTTTTT
-	TRBV11-2	-	TRBJ2-5	CASSFSQETQYF	TGTGCCAGCAGCTTCTCCCAAGAGACCCAGTACTTC
-	TRBV19	-	TRBJ2-1	CASSRAGTLSYNEQFF	TGTGCCAGTAGTAGGGCCGGGACACTATCCTACAATGAGCAGTTCTTC
-	TRBV28	-	TRBJ2-5	CASSLAGARETQYF	TGTGCCAGCAGTTTGGCGGGGGCTAGGGAGACCCAGTACTTC
TRBD1	TRBV2	-	TRBJ1-4	CASSDGDSHEKLFF	TGTGCCAGCAGTGACGGGGACAGCCATGAAAAACTGTTTTTT
TRBD1	TRBV9	-	TRBJ2-7	CASSVEDRVIEQYF	TGTGCCAGCAGCGTAGAGGACAGGGTGATCGAGCAGTACTTC
TRBD1	TRBV27	-	TRBJ1-2	CASSPLWDSTRSNYGYTF	TGTGCCAGCAGTCCCCTCTGGGACAGTACCCGATCTAACTATGGCTACACCTTC
TRBD1	TRBV5-1	-	TRBJ1-6	CASTRQGDSPLHF	TGCGCCAGTACCCGACAGGGGGATTCACCCCTCCACTTT
TRBD2	TRBV6-5	-	TRBJ2-7	CASSYPRGGEGEQYF	TGTGCCAGCAGTTACCCCCGCGGGGGGGAGGGGGAGCAGTACTTC
TRBD1	TRBV7-7	-	TRBJ2-5	CASSLGDRGLGTQYF	TGTGCCAGCAGCTTAGGCGACAGGGGGCTAGGTACCCAGTACTTC
-	TRBV5-8	-	TRBJ1-4	CASSLEGRINEKLFF	TGTGCCAGCAGCTTGGAGGGTCGGATAAATGAAAAACTGTTTTTT
-	TRBV15	-	TRBJ2-5	CATSRRGVTGGETQYF	TGTGCCACCAGCAGACGTGGGGTGACAGGAGGAGAGACCCAGTACTTC
-	TRBV13	-	TRBJ1-1	CASSLLGGRGTEAFF	TGTGCCAGCAGCTTATTAGGGGGGCGAGGCACTGAAGCTTTCTTT
TRBD2	TRBV10-3	-	TRBJ2-1	CAISDWDRSYRTSGSLTYNEQFF	TGTGCCATCAGTGATTGGGACAGGTCATACAGGACTAGCGGGAGTCTCACCTACAATGAGCAGTTCTTC
TRBD2	TRBV4-2	once	TRBJ2-7	CASSQGLAGIRNYEQYF	TGTGCCAGCAGCCAAGGGCTAGCGGGAATTCGAAACTACGAGCAGTACTTC
-	TRBV30	-	TRBJ2-7	CAWGRTNYEQYF	TGTGCCTGGGGCAGGACGAACTACGAGCAGTACTTC